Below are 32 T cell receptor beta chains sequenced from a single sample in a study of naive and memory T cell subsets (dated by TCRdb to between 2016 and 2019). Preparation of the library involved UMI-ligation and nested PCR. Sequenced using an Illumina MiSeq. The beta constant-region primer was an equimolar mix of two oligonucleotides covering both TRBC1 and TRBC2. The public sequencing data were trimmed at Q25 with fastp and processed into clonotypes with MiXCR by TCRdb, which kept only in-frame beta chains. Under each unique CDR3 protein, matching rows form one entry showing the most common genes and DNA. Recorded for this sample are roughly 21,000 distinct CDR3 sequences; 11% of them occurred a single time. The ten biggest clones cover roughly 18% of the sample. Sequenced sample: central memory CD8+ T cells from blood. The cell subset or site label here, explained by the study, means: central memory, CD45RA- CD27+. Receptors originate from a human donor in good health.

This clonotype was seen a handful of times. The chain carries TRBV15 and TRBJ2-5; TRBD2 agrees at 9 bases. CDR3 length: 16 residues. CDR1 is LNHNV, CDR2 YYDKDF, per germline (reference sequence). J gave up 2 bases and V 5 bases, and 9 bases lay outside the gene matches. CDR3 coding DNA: TGTGCCACCAGCCCTGGGCTAGCGGGAACACAAGAGACCCAGTACTTC. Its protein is CATSPGLAGTQETQYF.

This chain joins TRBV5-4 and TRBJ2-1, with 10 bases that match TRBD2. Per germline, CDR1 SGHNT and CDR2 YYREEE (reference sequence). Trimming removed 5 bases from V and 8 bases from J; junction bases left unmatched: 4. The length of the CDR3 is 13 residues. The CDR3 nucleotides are TGTGCCAGCAGGCCTAGCGGGAGTTATGAGCAGTTCTTC. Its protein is CASRPSGSYEQFF.

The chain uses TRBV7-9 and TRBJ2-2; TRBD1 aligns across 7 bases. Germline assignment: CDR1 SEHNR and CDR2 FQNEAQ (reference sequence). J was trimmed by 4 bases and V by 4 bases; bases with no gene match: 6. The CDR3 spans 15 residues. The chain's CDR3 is CASSWETGSTGELFF. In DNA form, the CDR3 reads TGTGCCAGCAGCTGGGAGACAGGGTCCACCGGGGAGCTGTTTTTT.

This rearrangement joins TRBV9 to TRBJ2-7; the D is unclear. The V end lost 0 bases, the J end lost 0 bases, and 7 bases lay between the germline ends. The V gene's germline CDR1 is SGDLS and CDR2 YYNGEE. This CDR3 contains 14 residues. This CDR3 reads CASSVGSDSYEQYF. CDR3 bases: TGTGCCAGCAGCGTAGGGTCAGACTCCTACGAGCAGTACTTC.

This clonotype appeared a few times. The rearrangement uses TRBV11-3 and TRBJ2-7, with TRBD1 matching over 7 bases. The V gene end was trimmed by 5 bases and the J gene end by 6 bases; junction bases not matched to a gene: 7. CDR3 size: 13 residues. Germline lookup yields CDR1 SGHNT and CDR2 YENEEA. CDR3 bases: TGTGCCAGCAGCCAGGGGGACACCCTCGAGCAGTACTTC. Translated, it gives CASSQGDTLEQYF. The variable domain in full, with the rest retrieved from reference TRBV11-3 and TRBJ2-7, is EAGVVQSPRYKIIEKKQPVAFWCNPISGHNTLYWYLQNLGQGPELLIRYENEEAVDDSQLPKDRFSAERLKGVDSTLKIQPAELGDSAVYLCASSQGDTLEQYFGPGTRLTVT.

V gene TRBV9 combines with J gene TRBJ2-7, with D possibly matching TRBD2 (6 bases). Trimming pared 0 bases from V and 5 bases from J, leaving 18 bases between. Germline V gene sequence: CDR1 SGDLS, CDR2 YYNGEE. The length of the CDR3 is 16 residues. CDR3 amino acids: CASSVGGTAWRDEQYF. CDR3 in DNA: TGTGCCAGCAGCGTAGGGGGGACGGCTTGGAGGGACGAGCAGTACTTC.

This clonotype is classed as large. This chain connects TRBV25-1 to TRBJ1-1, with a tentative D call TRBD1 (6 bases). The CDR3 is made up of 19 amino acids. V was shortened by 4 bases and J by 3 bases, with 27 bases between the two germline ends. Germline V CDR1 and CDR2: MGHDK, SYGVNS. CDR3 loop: CASSARGGGGGYYDTEAFF. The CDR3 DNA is TGTGCCAGCAGTGCCCGGGGGGGAGGGGGAGGCTATTATGACACTGAAGCTTTCTTT.

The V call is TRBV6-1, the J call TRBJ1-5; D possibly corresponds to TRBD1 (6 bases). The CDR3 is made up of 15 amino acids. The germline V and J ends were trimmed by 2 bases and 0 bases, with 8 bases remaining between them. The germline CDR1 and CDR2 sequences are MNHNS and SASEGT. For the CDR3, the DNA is TGTGCCAGCAGTGAAAGGGGGGCTAGCAATCAGCCCCAGCATTTT. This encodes CASSERGASNQPQHF.

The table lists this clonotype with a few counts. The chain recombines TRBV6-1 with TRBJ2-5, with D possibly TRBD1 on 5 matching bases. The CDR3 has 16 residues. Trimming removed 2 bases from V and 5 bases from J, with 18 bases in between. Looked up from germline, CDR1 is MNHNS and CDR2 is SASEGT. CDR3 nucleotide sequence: TGTGCCAGCAGTGAAAATTGGGATCTTAAGGGGGAGACCCAGTACTTC. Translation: CASSENWDLKGETQYF.

CDR3 amino acids: CASSPAYEQYF. In nucleotides, the CDR3 is TGTGCCAGCTCACCTGCGTACGAGCAGTACTTC. V is TRBV18 and J is TRBJ2-7; D not certain. The V gene lost 3 bases and the J gene lost 4 bases, with 4 bases spanning the gap. The germline V gene encodes CDR1 KGHSH and CDR2 LQKENI. The CDR3 spans 11 residues.

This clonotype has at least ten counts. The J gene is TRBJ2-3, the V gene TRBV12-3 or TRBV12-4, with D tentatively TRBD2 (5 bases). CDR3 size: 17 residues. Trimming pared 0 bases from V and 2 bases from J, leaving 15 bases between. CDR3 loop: CASSLAGAPFHTDTQYF. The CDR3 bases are TGTGCCAGCAGTTTAGCGGGAGCGCCCTTCCACACAGATACGCAGTATTTT.

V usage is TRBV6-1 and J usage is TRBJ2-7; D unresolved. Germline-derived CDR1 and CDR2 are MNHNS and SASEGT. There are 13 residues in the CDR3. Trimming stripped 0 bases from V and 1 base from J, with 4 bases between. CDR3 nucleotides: TGTGCCAGCAGTGAAGCCCAGTCCTACGAGCAGTACTTC. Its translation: CASSEAQSYEQYF.

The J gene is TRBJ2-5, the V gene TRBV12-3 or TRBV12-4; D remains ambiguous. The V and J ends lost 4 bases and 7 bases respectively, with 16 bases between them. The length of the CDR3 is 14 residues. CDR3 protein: CASSWGRRFSTQYF. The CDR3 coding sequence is TGTGCCAGCAGTTGGGGAAGACGCTTCTCGACCCAGTACTTC.

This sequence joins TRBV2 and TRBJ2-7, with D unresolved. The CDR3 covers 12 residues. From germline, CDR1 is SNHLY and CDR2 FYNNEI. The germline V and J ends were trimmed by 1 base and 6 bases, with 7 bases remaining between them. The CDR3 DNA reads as TGTGCCAGCAGTGAAGTCCTTCTCGAGCAGTACTTC. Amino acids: CASSEVLLEQYF.

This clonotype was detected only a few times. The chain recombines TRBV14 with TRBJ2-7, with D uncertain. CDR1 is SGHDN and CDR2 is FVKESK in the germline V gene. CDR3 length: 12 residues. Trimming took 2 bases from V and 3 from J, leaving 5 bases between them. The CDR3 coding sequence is TGTGCCAGCAGCCAAAGGGTCTACGAGCAGTACTTC. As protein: CASSQRVYEQYF.

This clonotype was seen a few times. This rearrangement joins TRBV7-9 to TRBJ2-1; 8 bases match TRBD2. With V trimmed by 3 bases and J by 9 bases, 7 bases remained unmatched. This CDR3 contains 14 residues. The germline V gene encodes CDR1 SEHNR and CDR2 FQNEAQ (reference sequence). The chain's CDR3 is CASSFIGTSGEQFF. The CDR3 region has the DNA TGTGCCAGCAGCTTTATAGGGACTAGTGGTGAGCAGTTCTTC.

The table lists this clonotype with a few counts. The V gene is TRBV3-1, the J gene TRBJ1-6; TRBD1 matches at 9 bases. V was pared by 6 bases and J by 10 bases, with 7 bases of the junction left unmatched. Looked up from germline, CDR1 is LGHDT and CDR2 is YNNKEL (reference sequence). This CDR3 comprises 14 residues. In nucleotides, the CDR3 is TGTGCCAGCAGACTTGGACAGGGGAGCTCACCCCTCCACTTT. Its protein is CASRLGQGSSPLHF.

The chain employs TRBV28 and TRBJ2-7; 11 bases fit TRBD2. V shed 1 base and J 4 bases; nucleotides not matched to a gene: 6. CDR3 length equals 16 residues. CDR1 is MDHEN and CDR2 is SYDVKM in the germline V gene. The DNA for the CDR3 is TGTGCCAGCAGTTTATTGCTAGCGGGGGGAATATACGAGCAGTACTTC. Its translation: CASSLLLAGGIYEQYF.

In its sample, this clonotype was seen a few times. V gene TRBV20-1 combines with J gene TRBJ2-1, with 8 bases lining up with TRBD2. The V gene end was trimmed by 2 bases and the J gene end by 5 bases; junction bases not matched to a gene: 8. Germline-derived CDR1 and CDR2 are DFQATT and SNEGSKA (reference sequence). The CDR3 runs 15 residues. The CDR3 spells CSARSSAGGHNEQFF. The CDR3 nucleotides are TGCAGTGCTAGATCCTCGGCGGGAGGCCACAATGAGCAGTTCTTC.

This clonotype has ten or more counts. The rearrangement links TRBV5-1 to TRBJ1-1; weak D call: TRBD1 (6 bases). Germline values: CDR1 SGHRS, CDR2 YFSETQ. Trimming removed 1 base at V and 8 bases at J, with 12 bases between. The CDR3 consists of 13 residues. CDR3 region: CASSLRGAREAFF. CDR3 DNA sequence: TGCGCCAGCAGCTTGCGGGGGGCTCGAGAAGCTTTCTTT.

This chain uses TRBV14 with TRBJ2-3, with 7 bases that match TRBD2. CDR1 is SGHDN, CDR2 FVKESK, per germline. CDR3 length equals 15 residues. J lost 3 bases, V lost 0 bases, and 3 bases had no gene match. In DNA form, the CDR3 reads TGTGCCAGCAGCCAAGATGGACTAGTTACAGATACGCAGTATTTT. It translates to CASSQDGLVTDTQYF.

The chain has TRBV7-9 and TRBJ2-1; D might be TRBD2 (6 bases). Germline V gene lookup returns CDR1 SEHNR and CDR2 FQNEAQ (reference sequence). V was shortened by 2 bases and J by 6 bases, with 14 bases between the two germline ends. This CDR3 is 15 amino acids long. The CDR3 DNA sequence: TGTGCCAGCAGCTTACAACGGGAGCTAGGCAATGAGCAGTTCTTC. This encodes CASSLQRELGNEQFF.

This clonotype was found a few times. CDR3: CASSLGAGELFF. In nucleotides, the CDR3 is TGTGCCAGCAGTTTAGGGGCCGGGGAGCTGTTTTTT. The J gene is TRBJ2-2, the V gene TRBV12-3 or TRBV12-4; the D is unclear. V gave up 1 base and J gave up 6 bases, with 3 bases separating them. The length of the CDR3 is 12 residues.

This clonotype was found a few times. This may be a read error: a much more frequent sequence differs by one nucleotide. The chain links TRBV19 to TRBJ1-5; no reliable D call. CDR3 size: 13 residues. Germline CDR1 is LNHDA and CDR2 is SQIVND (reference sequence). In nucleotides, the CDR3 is TGTGCCAGTAGAGGAGGACTCAATAAGCCCCAGCATTTT. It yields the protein CASRGGLNKPQHF.

The CDR3 region is CASSLSPLHEQYF. CDR3 bases: TGTGCCAGCAGTTTATCCCCCCTTCACGAGCAGTACTTC. The J gene is TRBJ2-7, the V gene TRBV27; D not certain. Trimming left V 0 bases short and J 5 bases short, with 8 bases between. The CDR3 covers 13 residues. Per germline, CDR1 MNHEY and CDR2 SMNVEV (reference sequence).

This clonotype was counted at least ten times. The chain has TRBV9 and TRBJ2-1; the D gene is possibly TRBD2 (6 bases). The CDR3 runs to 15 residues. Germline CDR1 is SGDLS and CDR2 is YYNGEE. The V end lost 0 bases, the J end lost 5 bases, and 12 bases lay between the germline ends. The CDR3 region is CASSVGAGTHNEQFF. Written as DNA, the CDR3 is TGTGCCAGCAGCGTAGGTGCGGGAACACACAATGAGCAGTTCTTC. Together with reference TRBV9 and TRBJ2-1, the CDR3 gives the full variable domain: DSGVTQTPKHLITATGQRVTLRCSPRSGDLSVYWYQQSLDQGLQFLIQYYNGEERAKGNILERFSAQQFPDLHSELNLSSLELGDSALYFCASSVGAGTHNEQFFGPGTRLTVL.

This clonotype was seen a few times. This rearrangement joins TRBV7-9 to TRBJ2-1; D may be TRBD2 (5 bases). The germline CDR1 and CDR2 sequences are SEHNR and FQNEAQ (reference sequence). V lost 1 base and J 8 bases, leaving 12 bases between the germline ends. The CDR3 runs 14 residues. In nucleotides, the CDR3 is TGTGCCAGCAGCTTAGGACTACGATCAGATGAGCAGTTCTTC. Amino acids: CASSLGLRSDEQFF.

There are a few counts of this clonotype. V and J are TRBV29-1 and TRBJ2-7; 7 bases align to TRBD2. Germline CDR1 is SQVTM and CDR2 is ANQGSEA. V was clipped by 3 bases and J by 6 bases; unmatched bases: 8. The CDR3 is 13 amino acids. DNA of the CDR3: TGCAGCGTTGAGTGGTCCAGCGGGGCCGAGCAGTACTTC. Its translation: CSVEWSSGAEQYF.

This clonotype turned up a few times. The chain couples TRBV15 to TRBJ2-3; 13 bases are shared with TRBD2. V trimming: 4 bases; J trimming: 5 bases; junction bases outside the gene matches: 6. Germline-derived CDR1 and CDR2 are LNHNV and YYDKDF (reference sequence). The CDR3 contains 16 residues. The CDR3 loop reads CATSMGLAGTQDTQYF. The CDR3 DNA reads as TGTGCCACCAGCATGGGACTAGCGGGGACCCAAGATACGCAGTATTTT.

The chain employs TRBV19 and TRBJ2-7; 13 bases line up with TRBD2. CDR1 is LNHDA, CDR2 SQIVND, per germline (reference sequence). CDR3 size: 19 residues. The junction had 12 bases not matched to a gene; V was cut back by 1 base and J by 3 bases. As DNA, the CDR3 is TGTGCCAGTAGTATAGTCGGACTAGCGGGAGTACCCGTGAACTACGAGCAGTACTTC. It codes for CASSIVGLAGVPVNYEQYF.

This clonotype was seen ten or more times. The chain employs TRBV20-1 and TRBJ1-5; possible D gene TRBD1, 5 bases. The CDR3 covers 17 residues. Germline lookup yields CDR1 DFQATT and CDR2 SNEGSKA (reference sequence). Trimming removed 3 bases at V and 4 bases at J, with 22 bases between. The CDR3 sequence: CSASGAGGREGNQPQHF. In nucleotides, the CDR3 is TGCAGTGCTAGTGGAGCTGGTGGCAGGGAAGGGAATCAGCCCCAGCATTTT.

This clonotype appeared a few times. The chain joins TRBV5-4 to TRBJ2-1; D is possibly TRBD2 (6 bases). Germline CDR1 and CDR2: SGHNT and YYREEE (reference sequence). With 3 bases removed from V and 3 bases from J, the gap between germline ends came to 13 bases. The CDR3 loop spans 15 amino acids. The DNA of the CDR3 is TGTGCCAGCAGCTCGCCGGGACTGGACTACAATGAGCAGTTCTTC. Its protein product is CASSSPGLDYNEQFF.